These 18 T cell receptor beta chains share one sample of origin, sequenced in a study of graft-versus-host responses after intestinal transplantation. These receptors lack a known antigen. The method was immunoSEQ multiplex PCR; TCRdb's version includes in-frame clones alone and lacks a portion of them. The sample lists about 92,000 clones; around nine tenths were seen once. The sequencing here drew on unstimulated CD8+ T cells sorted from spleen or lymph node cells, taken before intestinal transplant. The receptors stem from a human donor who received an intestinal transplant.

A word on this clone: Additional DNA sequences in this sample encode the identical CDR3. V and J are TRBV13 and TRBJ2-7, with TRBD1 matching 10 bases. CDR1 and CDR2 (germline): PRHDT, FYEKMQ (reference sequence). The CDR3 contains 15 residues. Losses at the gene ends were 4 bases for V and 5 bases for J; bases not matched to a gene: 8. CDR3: CASSSRDRGIHEQYF. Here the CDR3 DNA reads TGTGCCAGCAGCTCCCGGGACAGGGGCATTCACGAGCAGTACTTC.

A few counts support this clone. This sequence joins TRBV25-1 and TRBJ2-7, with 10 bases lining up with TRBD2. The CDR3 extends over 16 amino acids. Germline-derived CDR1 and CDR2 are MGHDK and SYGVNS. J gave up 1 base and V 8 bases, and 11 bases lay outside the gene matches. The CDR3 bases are TGTGCCAGCGGGGCGGGGGAGGGACTAGCGTCCTACGAGCAGTACTTC. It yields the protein CASGAGEGLASYEQYF.

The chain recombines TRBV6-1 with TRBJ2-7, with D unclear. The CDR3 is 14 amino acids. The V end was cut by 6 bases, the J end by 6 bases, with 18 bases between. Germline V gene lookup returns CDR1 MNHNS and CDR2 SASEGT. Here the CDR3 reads CASSLTQAPSEQYF. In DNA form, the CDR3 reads TGTGCCAGCAGCCTAACCCAGGCACCCTCCGAGCAGTACTTC.

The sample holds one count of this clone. The CDR3 loop reads CASSYPRGTRNEQFF. CDR3 DNA: TGTGCCAGCAGTTACCCCCGGGGGACTAGAAATGAGCAGTTCTTC. V is TRBV28 and J is TRBJ2-1; 8 nucleotides align to TRBD2. The V gene's germline CDR1 is MDHEN and CDR2 SYDVKM. This CDR3 contains 15 residues. Trimming cost V 4 bases and J 7 bases; bases outside gene matches: 9.

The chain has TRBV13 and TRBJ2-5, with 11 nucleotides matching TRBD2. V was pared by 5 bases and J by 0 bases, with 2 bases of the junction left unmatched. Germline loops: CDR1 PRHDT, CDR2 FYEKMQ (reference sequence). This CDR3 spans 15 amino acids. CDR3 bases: TGTGCCAGCAGCAAACTAGCGGGGGACCAAGAGACCCAGTACTTC. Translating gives CASSKLAGDQETQYF.

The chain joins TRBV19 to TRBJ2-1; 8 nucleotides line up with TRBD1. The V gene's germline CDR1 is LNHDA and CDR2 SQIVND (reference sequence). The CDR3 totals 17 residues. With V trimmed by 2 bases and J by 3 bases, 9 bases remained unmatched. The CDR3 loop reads CASSIHPDRAFYNEQFF. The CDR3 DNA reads TGTGCCAGTAGTATACACCCGGACAGGGCTTTCTACAATGAGCAGTTCTTC.

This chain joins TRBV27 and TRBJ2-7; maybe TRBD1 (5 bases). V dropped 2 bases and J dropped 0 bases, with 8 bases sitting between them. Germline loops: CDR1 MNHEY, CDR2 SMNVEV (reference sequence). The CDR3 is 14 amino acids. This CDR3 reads CASSLTTDSYEQYF. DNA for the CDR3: TGTGCCAGCAGTTTAACGACAGACTCCTACGAGCAGTACTTC.

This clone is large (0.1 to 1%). CDR3 nucleotides: TGTGCCAGCAGTGCTATGCGGGGCAGCACAGATACGCAGTATTTT. Its protein product is CASSAMRGSTDTQYF. The genes are TRBV6-4 and TRBJ2-3; possibly TRBD2 for D (6 bases). Trimming pared 4 bases from V and 0 bases from J, leaving 11 bases between. This CDR3 region has 15 residues. Germline V lookup: CDR1 MRHNA, CDR2 SNTAGT.

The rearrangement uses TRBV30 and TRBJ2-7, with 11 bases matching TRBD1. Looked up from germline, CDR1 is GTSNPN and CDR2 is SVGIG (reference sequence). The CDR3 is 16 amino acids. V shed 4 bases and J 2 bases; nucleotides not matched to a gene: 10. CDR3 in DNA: TGTGCCTGGACCTTAGAGGGACAGGGGGTAGCCTACGAGCAGTACTTC. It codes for CAWTLEGQGVAYEQYF. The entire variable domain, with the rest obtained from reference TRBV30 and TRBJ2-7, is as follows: SQTIHQWPATLVQPVGSPLSLECTVEGTSNPNLYWYRQAAGRGLQLLFYSVGIGQISSEVPQNLSASRPQDRQFILSSKKLLLSDSGFYLCAWTLEGQGVAYEQYFGPGTRLTVT.

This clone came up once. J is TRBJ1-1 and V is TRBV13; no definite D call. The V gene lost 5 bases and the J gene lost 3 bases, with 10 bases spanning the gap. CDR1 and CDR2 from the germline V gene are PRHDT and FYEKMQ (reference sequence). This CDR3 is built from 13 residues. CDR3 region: CASSPELDTEAFF. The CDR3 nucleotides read TGTGCCAGCAGCCCAGAGCTCGACACTGAAGCTTTCTTT.

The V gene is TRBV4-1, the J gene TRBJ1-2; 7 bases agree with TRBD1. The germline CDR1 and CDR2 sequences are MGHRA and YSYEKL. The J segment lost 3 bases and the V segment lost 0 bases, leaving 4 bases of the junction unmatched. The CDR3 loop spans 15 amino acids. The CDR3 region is CASSQDAGQYYGYTF. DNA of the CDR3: TGCGCCAGCAGCCAAGATGCGGGACAGTACTATGGCTACACCTTC.

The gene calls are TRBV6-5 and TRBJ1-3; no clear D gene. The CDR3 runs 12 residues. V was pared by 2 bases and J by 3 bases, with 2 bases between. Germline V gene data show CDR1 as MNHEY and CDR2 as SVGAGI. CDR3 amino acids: CASSYDGNTIYF. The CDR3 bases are TGTGCCAGCAGTTACGATGGAAACACCATATATTTT.

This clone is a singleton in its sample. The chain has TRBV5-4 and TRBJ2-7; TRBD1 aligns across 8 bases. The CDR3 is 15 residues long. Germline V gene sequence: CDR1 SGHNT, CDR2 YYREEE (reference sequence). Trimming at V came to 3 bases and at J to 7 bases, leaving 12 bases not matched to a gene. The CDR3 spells CASSWGGQGVVEQYF. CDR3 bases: TGTGCCAGCAGCTGGGGTGGACAGGGAGTTGTGGAGCAGTACTTC.

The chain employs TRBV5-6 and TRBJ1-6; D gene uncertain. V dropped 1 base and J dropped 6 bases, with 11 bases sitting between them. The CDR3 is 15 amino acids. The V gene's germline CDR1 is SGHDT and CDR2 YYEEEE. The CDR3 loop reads CASSLFYGPNSPLHF. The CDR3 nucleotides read TGTGCCAGCAGCTTGTTCTACGGACCTAATTCACCCCTCCACTTT. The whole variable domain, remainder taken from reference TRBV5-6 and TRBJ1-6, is DAGVTQSPTHLIKTRGQQVTLRCSPKSGHDTVSWYQQALGQGPQFIFQYYEEEERQRGNFPDRFSGHQFPNYSSELNVNALLLGDSALYLCASSLFYGPNSPLHFGNGTRLTVT.

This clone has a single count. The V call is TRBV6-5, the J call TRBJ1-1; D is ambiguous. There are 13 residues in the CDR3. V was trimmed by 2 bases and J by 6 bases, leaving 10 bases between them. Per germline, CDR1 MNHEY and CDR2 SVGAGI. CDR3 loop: CASSYHGLSEAFF. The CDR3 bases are TGTGCCAGCAGTTACCACGGACTGTCTGAAGCTTTCTTT.

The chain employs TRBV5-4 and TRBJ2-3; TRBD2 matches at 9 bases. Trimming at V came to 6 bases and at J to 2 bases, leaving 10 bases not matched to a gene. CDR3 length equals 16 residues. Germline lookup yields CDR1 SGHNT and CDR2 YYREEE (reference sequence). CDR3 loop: CASTALRGGLTDTQYF. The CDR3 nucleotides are TGTGCCAGCACCGCCCTGCGGGGGGGGCTCACAGATACGCAGTATTTT.

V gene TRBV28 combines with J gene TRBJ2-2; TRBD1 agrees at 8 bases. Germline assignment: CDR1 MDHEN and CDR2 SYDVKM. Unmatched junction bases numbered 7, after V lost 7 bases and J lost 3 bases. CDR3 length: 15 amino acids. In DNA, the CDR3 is TGTGCCAGCAAACTGGGACAGGAGTACACCGGGGAGCTGTTTTTT. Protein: CASKLGQEYTGELFF.

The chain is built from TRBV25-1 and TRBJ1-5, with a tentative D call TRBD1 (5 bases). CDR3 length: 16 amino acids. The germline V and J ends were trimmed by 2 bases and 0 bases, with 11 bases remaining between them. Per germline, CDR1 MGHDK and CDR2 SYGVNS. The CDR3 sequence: CASSELRDLSNQPQHF. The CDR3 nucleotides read TGTGCCAGCAGTGAACTCCGGGACCTTAGCAATCAGCCCCAGCATTTT. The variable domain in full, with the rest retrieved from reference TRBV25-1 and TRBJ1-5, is EADIYQTPRYLVIGTGKKITLECSQTMGHDKMYWYQQDPGMELHLIHYSYGVNSTEKGDLSSESTVSRIRTEHFPLTLESARPSHTSQYLCASSELRDLSNQPQHFGDGTRLSIL.